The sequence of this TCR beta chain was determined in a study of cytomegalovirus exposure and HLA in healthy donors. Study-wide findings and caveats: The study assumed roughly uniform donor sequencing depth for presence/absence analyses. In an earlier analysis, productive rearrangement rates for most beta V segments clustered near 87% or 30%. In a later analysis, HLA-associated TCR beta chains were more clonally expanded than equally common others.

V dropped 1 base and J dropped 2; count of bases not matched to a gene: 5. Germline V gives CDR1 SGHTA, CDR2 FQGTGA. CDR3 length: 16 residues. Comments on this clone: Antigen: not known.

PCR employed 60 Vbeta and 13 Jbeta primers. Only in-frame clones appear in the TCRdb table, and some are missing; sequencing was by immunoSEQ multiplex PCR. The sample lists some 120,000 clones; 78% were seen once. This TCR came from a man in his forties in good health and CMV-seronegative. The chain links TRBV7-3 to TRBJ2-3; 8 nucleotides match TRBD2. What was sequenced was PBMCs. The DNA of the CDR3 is TGTGCCAGCAGCTTAATCAGCGGGGGCCCCACAGATACGCAGTATTTT. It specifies CASSLISGGPTDTQYF.